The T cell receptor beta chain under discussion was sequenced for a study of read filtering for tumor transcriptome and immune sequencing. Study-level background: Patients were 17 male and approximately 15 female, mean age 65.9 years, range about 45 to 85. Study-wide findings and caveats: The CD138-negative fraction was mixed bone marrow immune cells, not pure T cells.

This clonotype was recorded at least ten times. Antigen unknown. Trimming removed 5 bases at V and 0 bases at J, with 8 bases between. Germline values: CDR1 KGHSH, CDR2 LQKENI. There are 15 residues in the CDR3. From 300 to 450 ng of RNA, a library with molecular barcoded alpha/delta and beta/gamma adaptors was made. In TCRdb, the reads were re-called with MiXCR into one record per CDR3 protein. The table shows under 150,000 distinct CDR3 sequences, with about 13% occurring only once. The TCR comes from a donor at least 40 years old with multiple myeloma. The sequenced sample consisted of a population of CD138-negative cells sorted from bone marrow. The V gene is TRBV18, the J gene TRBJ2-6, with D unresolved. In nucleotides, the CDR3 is TGTGCCAGCTCAGAACCCCCCTCTGGGGCCAACGTCCTGACTTTC. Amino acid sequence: CASSEPPSGANVLTF.